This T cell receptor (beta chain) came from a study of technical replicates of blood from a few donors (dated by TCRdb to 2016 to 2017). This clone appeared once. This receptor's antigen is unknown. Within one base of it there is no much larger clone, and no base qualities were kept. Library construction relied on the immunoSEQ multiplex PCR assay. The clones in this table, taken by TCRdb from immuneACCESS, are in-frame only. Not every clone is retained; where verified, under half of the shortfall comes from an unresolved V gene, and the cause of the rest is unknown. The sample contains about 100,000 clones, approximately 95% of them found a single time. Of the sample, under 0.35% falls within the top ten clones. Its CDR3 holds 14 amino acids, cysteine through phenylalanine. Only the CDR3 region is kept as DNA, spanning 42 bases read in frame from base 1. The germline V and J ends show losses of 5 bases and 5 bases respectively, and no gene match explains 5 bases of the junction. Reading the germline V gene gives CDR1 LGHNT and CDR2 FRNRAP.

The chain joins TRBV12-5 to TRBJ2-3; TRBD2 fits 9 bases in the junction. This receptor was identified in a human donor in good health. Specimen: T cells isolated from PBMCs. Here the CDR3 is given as CASGEGLARDTQYF. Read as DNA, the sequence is TGTGCTAGTGGTGAGGGACTAGCAAGAGATACGCAGTATTTT.